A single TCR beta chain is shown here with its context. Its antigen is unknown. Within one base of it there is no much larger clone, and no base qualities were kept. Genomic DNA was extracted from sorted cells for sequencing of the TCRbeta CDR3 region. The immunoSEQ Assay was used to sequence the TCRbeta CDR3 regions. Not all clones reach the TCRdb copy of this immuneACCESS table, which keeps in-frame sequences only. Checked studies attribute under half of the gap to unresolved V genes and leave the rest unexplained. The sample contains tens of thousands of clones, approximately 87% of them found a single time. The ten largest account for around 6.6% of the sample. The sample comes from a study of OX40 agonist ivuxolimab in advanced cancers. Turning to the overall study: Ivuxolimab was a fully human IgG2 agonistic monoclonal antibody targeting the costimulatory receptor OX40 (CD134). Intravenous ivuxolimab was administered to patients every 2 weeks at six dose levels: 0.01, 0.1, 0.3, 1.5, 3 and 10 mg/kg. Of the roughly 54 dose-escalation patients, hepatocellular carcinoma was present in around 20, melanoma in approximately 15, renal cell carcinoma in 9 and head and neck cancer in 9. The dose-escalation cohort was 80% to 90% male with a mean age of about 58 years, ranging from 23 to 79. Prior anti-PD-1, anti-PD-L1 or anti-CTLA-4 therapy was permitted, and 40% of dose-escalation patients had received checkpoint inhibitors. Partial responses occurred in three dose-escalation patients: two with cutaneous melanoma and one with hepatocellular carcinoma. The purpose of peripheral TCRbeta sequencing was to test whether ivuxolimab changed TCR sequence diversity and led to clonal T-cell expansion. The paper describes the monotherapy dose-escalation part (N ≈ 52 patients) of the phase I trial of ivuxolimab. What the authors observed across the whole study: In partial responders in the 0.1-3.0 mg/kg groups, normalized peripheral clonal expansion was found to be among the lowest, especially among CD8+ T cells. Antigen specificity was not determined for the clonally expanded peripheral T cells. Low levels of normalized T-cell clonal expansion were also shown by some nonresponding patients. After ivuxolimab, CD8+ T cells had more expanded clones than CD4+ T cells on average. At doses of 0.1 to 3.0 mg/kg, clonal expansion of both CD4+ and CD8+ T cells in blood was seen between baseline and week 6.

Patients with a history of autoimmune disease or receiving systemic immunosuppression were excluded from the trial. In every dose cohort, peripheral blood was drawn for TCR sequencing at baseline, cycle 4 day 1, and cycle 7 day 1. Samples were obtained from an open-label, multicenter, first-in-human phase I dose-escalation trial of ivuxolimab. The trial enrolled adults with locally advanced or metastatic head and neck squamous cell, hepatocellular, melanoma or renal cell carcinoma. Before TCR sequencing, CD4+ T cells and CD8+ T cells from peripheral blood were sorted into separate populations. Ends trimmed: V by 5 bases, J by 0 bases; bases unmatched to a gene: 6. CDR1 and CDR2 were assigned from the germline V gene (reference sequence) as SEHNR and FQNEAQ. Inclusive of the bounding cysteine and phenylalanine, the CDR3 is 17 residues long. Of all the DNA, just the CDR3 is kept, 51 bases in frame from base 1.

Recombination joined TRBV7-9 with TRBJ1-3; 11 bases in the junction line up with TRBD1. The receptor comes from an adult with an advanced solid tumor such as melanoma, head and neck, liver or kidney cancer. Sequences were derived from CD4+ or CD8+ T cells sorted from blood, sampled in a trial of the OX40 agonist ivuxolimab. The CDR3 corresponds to CASSHGQGASSGNTIYF. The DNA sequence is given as TGTGCCAGCAGCCATGGACAGGGGGCTTCCTCTGGAAACACCATATATTTT.